This T cell receptor (beta chain) was sequenced in a study of T cells in Graves' hyperthyroidism and ophthalmopathy. Study results and limitations: Ophthalmopathy was told apart from stable hyperthyroidism by a 13 V-J model.

The length of the CDR3 is 17 residues. In germline, CDR1 is LGHDT, CDR2 YNNKEL (reference sequence). Deletions cut 2 bases from V and 4 bases from J, with 15 bases between. TCR beta CDR3 regions were amplified from RNA. In the first-round RT-PCR of the TCR CDR3, the HTBI primer set was used. TCRdb reanalysed the multiplex PCR reads using MiXCR and keeps one entry per CDR3 protein. The data show about 350,000 distinct CDR3 sequences, 11% to 15% seen once. The sample holds a few counts of this clonotype. Its cognate antigen is unknown. Sequenced sample: blood. This sequence joins TRBV3-1 and TRBJ2-6; a weak D match, TRBD1 (5 bases). This TCR was recovered from a woman aged 25 to 45 with Graves' hyperthyroidism. CDR3 bases: TGTGCCAGCAGCCAAACACTTCCCAGGGCGGGGGCCAACGTCCTGACTTTC. Protein: CASSQTLPRAGANVLTF.